This T cell receptor (beta chain) stems from a study of CD8+CD57+ T cells in acquired aplastic anemia. Study context: Sorting CD4+ and CD8+ cells gave DNA averaging about 2.9 ug. Notes on the study in general: Patients and controls shared some 30 CD8+ CDR3 sequences, highly expressed in patients.

Profiling that covered TCR beta VDJ and CDR3 relied on genomic DNA as its template. TCRdb re-called the reads with MiXCR, one entry per CDR3 protein. The sample consists of 170,000 or so distinct CDR3 sequences, 55% to 65% of them appearing once. Trimming took 8 bases from V and 14 from J; bases not matched to a gene: 5. CDR1 and CDR2 from the germline V gene are LNHDA and SQIVND (reference sequence). This CDR3 contains 11 residues. By flow cytometry, patients selected for sequencing had shown an expansion of CD8+CD57+ cells. No therapy had been given to the patients at the time of blood sampling. A note on this clonotype: Its antigen is not known.

Sequencing was performed on sorted CD4+, CD8+, or CD8+CD57+ T cells (not recorded which) from PBMCs. The TCR sequence derives from a human donor with aplastic anemia. The chain carries TRBV19 and TRBJ1-6; TRBD1 matches 8 bases. CDR3 amino acids: CASADRGTLHF. The CDR3 coding sequence is TGTGCCAGTGCCGACAGGGGAACCCTCCACTTT.